This TCR beta chain was captured by sequencing in a study of cytomegalovirus exposure and HLA in healthy donors. Study-wide points: Reportedly, diagnosis of cytomegalovirus status by the classifier showed high specificity and sensitivity. Generally TCR sequences proved uncommon, though certain public TCRs appeared in numerous donors. The authors later linked a missense DCLRE1C variant to TCR beta V- and J-gene trimming.

Both 60 Vbeta primers and 13 Jbeta primers went into the PCR. Clones were sequenced by immunoSEQ multiplex PCR, and TCRdb holds only the in-frame ones, with some missing. The data contain some 85,000 clones, 78% of them singletons. CDR1 is MNHNY, CDR2 SVGAGI, per germline (reference sequence). The trim removed 4 bases at V and 4 bases at J, leaving 8 bases unmatched. This CDR3 contains 15 residues. A note on this clone: Its antigen is still unknown.

The TCR was taken from a man in his late teens or twenties in good health and CMV-seropositive. The rearrangement joins TRBV6-6 to TRBJ1-2, with TRBD1 identical over 8 bases. The sample was PBMCs. CDR3 nucleotide sequence: TGTGCCAGCAGTTTCACGACAGGGGATGTCTATGGCTACACCTTC. Its protein product is CASSFTTGDVYGYTF.